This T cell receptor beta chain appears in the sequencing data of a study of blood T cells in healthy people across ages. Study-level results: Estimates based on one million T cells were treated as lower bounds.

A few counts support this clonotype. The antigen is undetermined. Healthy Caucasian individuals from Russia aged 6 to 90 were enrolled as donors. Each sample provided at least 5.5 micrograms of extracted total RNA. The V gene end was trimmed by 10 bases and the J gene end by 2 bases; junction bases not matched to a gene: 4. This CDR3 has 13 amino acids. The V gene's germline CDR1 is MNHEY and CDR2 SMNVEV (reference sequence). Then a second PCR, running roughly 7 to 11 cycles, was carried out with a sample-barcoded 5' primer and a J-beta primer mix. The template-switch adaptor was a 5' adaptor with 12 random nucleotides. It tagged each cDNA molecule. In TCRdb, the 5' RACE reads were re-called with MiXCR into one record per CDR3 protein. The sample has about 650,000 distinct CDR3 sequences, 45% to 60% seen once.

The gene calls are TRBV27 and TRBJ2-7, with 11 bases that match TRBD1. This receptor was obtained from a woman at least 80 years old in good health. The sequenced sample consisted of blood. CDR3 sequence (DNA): TGTGCCATCCCGGGACAGGGGGCCTACGAGCAGTACTTC. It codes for CAIPGQGAYEQYF.